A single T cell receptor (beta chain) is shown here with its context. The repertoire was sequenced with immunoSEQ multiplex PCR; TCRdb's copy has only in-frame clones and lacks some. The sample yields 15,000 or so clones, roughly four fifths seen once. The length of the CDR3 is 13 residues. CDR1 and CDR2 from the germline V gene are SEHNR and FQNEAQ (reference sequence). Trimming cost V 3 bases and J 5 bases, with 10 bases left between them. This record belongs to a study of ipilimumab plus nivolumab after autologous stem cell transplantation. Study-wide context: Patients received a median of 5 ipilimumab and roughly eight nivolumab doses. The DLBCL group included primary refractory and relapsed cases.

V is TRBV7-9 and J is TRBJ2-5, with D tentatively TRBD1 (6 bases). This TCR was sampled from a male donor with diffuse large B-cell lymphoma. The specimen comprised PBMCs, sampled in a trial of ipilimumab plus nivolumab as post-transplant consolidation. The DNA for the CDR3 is TGTGCCAGCAGCTTTAACAGGGTTGAGACCCAGTACTTC. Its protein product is CASSFNRVETQYF.